Sequencing of this T cell receptor (beta chain) was carried out in a study of cytomegalovirus exposure and HLA in healthy donors (dated by TCRdb to the late 2010s). Broadly, across the study: In an earlier analysis of under 600 of the donors, 250 to 350 Gb of sequence data and approximately 100 million unique TCR beta sequences from 180 million or so T cells were reported. The number of donors typed differed by locus, with roughly 629-640 for A, B, C, DRB1 and DQB1, roughly 520 for DQA1, about 610 for DPA1, and 400 to 490 for DPB1. A few DR-DQ haplotypes were handled as single units for association and clustering because linkage in the cohort was strong. All discovery cohort repertoires had been generated on a single sequencing platform. Roughly 300 gigabases of sequencing data and 80 million or so unique TCR sequences were included in an early release covering about 700 HLA-typed donors. In an earlier analysis of several hundred of the donors, high-throughput TCR beta sequencing was used to judge whether each TCR beta V gene segment behaved as functional or pseudogenic. The study was designed to test whether signatures of past pathogen exposure could be identified by cataloging public T cell receptors. Among 398 genotyped donors of the cohort, an average of approximately 250,000 unique TCR beta nucleotide sequences were sequenced per donor, roughly a sixth of them non-productive. Besides the first cohort of 500 to 700 subjects, a separate validation cohort made up of about 120 different subjects was used. The study used immunosequencing to profile the T cell repertoires of about 670 subjects and linked those repertoires to cytomegalovirus serostatus. A later analysis re-examined previously published TCR beta repertoires from around 670 donors and added high-resolution HLA genotyping to investigate patterns of TCR occurrence. A later genetic analysis used genome-wide SNP genotypes for about 65% of the roughly 670 donors, treating that subset as a discovery cohort. High-throughput TCR immunosequencing, statistical association of individual TCRs with disease status, and machine learning were combined to predict cytomegalovirus infection status. Alongside the repertoire data, information on donor age, sex, ethnicity and CMV serostatus was compiled. Rather than using new phenotypic data, the later analysis identified candidate immune exposures from TCR beta sequences and from how often those sequences occurred across donors. Class I and class II HLA loci were covered by the typing at four-digit resolution. The genetic ancestry cluster associated with self-reported Caucasian donors included 81% of the 398 genotyped donors.

Libraries were prepared through the immunoSEQ multiplex PCR assay. The multiplex PCR relied on a mix of 60 forward primers for TCR Vbeta segments and 13 reverse primers for TCR Jbeta segments. A multiplex PCR assay on genomic DNA amplified the CDR3 region of rearranged TCR beta genes. Amplified TCR beta libraries were sequenced as 87-base-pair reads on the Illumina HiSeq System. The paper's data handling went like this. In a later analysis, tens of millions of unique TCR beta chains were counted across the roughly 670 repertoires, and roughly 11 million of these chains were shared by at least two donors. A nearest-neighbor algorithm error-corrected the raw reads and collapsed the reads into unique sequences, merging closely related sequences to remove PCR and sequencing errors. Alignment of CDR3 sequences to IMGT reference sequences was used to assign V, D and J gene segments. For a sequence to be retained, a match of at least six nucleotides was required to both a V gene segment and a J gene segment. Rearrangements were called productive when the CDR3 lacked stop codons and stayed in frame with V and J; all others were non-productive. Following IMGT convention, CDR3 was defined as the stretch from the second conserved V-encoded cysteine to the conserved J-encoded phenylalanine. Sequences without an unambiguous match to a single V gene segment were excluded from the earlier analysis of several hundred of the donors. An earlier analysis of some 610 of the donors called V segments functional above 56.7% productive rearrangements and segregating when the between-donor standard deviation exceeded 5%. A statistical classification framework was built to diagnose cytomegalovirus status from the catalog of TCR beta chain sequences. A later analysis assigned V and J genes by comparing TCR nucleotide sequences with IMGT/GENE-DB human TR gene sequences. The TCRdist pipeline was used in a later analysis to assign CDR3 sequences and most-parsimonious VDJ recombination scenarios. In a later analysis, every TCR beta chain was defined by the combination of its CDR3 amino acid sequence and its V-gene family, and reads without a unique V-gene family were dropped. In a later analysis, 450 to 600 highly shared, low-generation-probability nucleotide sequences were removed to address suspected cross-contamination and a sequencing artifact. A later analysis calculated a clonal expansion index for each public chain from normalized within-repertoire ranks of inferred template counts. Generation probabilities in a later analysis came from a VDJ recombination model fitted to out-of-frame rearrangements, and those results were checked against IGoR. A later analysis scored TCR-TCR, TCR-HLA and TCR-CMV co-occurrence with hypergeometric tests, applying a repertoire-size bias correction to TCR pairs. In a later analysis, false discovery rates were estimated by permuting HLA or CMV assignments 20 times. A later analysis grouped co-occurring TCRs with DBSCAN, adding TCRdist sequence similarity when clustering within HLA-allele-positive subsets. Repertoires with fewer than 30,000 or more than 120,000 public chains, plus five repertoires with anomalous nucleotide sharing, were excluded from co-occurrence clustering. Here the immuneACCESS table is served through TCRdb, limited to in-frame sequences with V and J called. Missing clones are a known gap in these copies; in checked studies unresolved V genes cover under half, and the rest lacks a known reason. That table furnishes V, J and clone size, whereas the DNA furnished D and trimming. The sample table contains about 180,000 clones; only one count was recorded for under 80% of them. The ten biggest clones cover roughly 2.5% of the sample.

Comments on this clone: Its target antigen remains unknown. No much larger clone is present one base from it, and per-base qualities are unavailable.

V sheds 2 bases and J sheds 6 bases, leaving 17 bases between their ends. For CDR1 and CDR2, the germline V gene (reference sequence) lists LNHDA and SQIVND. CDR3 length: 16 amino acids, cysteine to phenylalanine. The retained sequence is limited to the CDR3, 48 bases, with the frame set at the first base. Overall results and qualifications from the work: CMV serostatus was the only immune exposure information available for the cohort. In a later analysis, several top co-occurrence clusters were reported to appear linked to parvovirus B19, influenza, CMV and Epstein-Barr virus. Some IMGT-functional V segments, including TRBV6-2 and TRBV6-3, could not be told apart with the 87-base-pair reads, so those segments were excluded. The study gave a list of under 200 TCR beta chains associated with cytomegalovirus. Linkage disequilibrium might explain the correlated functional status among segregating V segments, but an unknown experimental factor could not be ruled out. The authors suggested that the approach could potentially be extended to other disease states and immunological phenotypes. In this cohort, only TCR beta chains were sequenced, and detectable features were limited by the absence of alpha or paired-chain data. Cytomegalovirus status was reported to be diagnosed by the classifier with high specificity and sensitivity in both the original and validation cohorts. A further reported finding was that TCR beta sequences accurately predicted the HLA-A and HLA-B alleles for most subjects in the first cohort. In vitro tests confirmed that a few of the cytomegalovirus-associated TCR beta chains recognize cytomegalovirus antigens. Because some donors lacked HLA typing at each locus, the association tests relied only on the typed subset. A later analysis associated about 18,000 TCR beta sequences with specific HLA alleles at a false discovery rate of 0.05. In a later genetic analysis, a missense DCLRE1C variant was associated with V-gene and J-gene trimming of TCR beta chains, and the association was replicated in an independent cohort. According to a later analysis, most CMV-associated TCR beta chains appeared to be HLA-restricted, and the HLA associations seemed to be driven largely by CMV exposure. A later analysis found that TCR association rates varied across HLA loci, with DRB1 alleles showing the most associated TCRs and HLA-C alleles the fewest. A later analysis found that HLA-associated TCR beta chains were more clonally expanded and had lower generation probabilities than equally common non-associated chains. A cluster of highly shared sequence variants was judged likely to represent a technical artifact of the sequencing pipeline. Roughly 15 rarely observed V segments, including chromosome 9 orphons, were excluded from the earlier analysis of a few hundred of the donors because counts were too low. According to a later genetic analysis, donors in an Asian-associated ancestry cluster had fewer N-insertions in productive TCRs than the roughly 700-donor mean. The presence/absence analyses assumed that sequencing depth was roughly uniform across donors, and that assumption may not be true. In an earlier analysis of roughly 500 of the donors, most TCR beta V segments appeared in productive rearrangements about 90% or about 30% of the time, broadly matching IMGT annotations. Assigning TCR associations to individual alleles was difficult when HLA alleles, especially DR and DQ, strongly co-occurred. Most TCR sequences were seen in very few donors, while some public TCRs were found in many individuals.

The cohort comprised 710 or so healthy bone marrow donors. At the time of sampling, every cohort member was nominally healthy, though immune exposures that went unrecorded were likely present. The donor was CMV seropositive and belonged to the group of 250 to 300 seropositive cohort members. A peripheral blood sample was collected from each donor, and TCR beta sequencing was performed on peripheral blood mononuclear cells. The Qiagen DNeasy Blood Extraction Kit was used to extract genomic DNA from the blood cell samples. This receptor chain uses TRBV19 and TRBJ2-1; TRBD2 is a weak D gene call, 5 bases matching. The sequencing input was PBMCs. The TCR sequence derives from a woman between 25 and 40 years old in good health and CMV-seropositive. The CDR3 sequence is CASSIKTATGVNEQFF. In nucleotide form, the sequence is TGTGCCAGTAGTATAAAGACGGCCACCGGGGTCAATGAGCAGTTCTTC.